This T cell receptor beta chain was observed in a study of blood T cell repertoires in COVID-19. The authors' processing: Reference gene primer amplification yielded estimated nucleated cell counts. Sequencing used immunoSEQ multiplex PCR; TCRdb keeps in-frame clones, though not all of them. Clone size and V and J calls were adopted from that table, with D and trimming inferred from the DNA. Here the sample spans 180,000 or so clones, around 85% being singletons. In this sample, this clone turned up once. The TCR originated in a woman older than 75 with acute or convalescent COVID-19. Material: peripheral blood.

CDR3 in amino acids: CASSDRTGPQETQYF. DNA of the CDR3: TGTGCCAGCAGTGACAGGACAGGACCCCAAGAGACCCAGTACTTC. V gene TRBV2 combines with J gene TRBJ2-5, with 7 bases aligning to TRBD1. Germline CDR1 is SNHLY and CDR2 is FYNNEI. V lost 3 bases, J lost 1 base, and 5 bases stayed unmatched. The CDR3 contains 15 residues. Complete variable domain (other parts from reference TRBV2 and TRBJ2-5): EPEVTQTPSHQVTQMGQEVILRCVPISNHLYFYWYRQILGQKVEFLVSFYNNEISEKSEIFDDQFSVERPDGSNFTLKIRSTKLEDSAMYFCASSDRTGPQETQYFGPGTRLLVL.